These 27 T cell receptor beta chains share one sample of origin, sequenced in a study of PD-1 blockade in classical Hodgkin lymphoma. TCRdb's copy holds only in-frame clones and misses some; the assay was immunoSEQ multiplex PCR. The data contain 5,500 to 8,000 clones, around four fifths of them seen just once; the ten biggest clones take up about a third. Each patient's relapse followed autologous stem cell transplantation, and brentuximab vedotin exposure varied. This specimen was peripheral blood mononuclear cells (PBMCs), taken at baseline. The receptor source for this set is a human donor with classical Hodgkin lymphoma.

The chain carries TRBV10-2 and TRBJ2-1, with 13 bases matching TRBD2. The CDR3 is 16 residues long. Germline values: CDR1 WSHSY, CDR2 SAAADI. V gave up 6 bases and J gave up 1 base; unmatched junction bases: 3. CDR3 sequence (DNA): TGCGCCAGCAGCGGACTAGCGGGAGAGTCCTACAATGAGCAGTTCTTC. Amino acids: CASSGLAGESYNEQFF.

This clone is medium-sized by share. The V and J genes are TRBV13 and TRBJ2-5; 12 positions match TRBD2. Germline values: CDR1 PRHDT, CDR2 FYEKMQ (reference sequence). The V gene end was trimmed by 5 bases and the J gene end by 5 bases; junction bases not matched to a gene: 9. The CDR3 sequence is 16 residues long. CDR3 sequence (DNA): TGTGCCAGCAGCCGGGAGACTAGCGGGAGTGAGGAGACCCAGTACTTC. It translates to CASSRETSGSEETQYF.

CDR3 in DNA: TGTGCCAGCAGCTCCCCTGGTCGGGGGAATGAAAAACTGTTTTTT. Amino acid sequence: CASSSPGRGNEKLFF. The chain combines TRBV7-9 with TRBJ1-4; the D gene is possibly TRBD1 (5 bases). Trimming stripped 4 bases from V and 5 bases from J, with 14 bases between. The CDR3 extends over 15 amino acids. Germline V gene data show CDR1 as SEHNR and CDR2 as FQNEAQ (reference sequence).

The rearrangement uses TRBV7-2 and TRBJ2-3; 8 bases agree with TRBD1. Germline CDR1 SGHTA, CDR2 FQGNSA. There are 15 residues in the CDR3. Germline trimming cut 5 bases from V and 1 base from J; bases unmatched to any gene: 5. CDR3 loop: CASSPGGPGTDTQYF. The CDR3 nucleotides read TGTGCCAGCAGCCCAGGGGGCCCCGGCACAGATACGCAGTATTTT.

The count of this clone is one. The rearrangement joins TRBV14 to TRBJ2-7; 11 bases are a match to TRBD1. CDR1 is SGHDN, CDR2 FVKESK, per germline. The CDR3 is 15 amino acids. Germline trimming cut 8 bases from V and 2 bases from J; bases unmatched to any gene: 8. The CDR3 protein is CASGRSGQGAYEQYF. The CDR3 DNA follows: TGTGCCAGCGGCCGATCGGGACAGGGGGCCTACGAGCAGTACTTC. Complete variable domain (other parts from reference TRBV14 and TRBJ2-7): EAGVTQFPSHSVIEKGQTVTLRCDPISGHDNLYWYRRVMGKEIKFLLHFVKESKQDESGMPNNRFLAERTGGTYSTLKVQPAELEDSGVYFCASGRSGQGAYEQYFGPGTRLTVT.

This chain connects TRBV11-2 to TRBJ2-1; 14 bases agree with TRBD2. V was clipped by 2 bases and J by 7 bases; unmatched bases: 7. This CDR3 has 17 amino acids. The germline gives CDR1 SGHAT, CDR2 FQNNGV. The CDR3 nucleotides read TGTGCCAGCAGCTTAATTCACGGACTAGCGGGAGGAAATGAGCAGTTCTTC. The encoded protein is CASSLIHGLAGGNEQFF.

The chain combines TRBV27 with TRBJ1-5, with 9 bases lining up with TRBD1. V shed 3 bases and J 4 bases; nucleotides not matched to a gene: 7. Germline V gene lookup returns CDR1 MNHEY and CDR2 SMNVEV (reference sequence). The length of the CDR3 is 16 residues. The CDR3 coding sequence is TGTGCCAGCAGTTTTTTGGGACAGGGAGTGAATCAGCCCCAGCATTTT. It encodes CASSFLGQGVNQPQHF.

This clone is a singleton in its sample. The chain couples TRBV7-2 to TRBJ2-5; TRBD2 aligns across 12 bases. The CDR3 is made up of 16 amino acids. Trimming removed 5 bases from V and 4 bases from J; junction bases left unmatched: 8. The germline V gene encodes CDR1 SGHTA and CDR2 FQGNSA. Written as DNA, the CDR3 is TGTGCCAGCAGCACCCGACTAGCGGGAGTCTTAGAGACCCAGTACTTC. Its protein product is CASSTRLAGVLETQYF.

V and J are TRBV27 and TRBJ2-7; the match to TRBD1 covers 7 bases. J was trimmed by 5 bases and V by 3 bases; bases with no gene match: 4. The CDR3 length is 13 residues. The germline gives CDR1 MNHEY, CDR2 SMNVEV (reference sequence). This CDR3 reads CASSFRQGNEQYF. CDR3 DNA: TGTGCCAGCAGTTTTAGACAGGGTAACGAGCAGTACTTC.

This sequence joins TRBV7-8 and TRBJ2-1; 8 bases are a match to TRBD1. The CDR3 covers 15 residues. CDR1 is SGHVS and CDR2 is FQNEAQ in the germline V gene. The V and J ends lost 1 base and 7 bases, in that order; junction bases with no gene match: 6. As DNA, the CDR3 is TGTGCCAGCAGCTTAGGGGGACAGGAGGCAAATGAGCAGTTCTTC. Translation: CASSLGGQEANEQFF.

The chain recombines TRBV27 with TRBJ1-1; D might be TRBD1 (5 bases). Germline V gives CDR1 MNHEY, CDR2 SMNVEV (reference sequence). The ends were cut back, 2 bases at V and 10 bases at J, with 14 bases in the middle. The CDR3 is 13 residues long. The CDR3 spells CASSLRGTRGAFF. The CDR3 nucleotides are TGTGCCAGCAGTTTAAGAGGGACTAGGGGAGCTTTCTTT.

DNA of the CDR3: TGTGCCAGCGGACGACTCGAATTGAACCAGCGGGAGCAGTTCTTC. Its protein product is CASGRLELNQREQFF. The V call is TRBV7-2, the J call TRBJ2-1, with D possibly TRBD2 on 5 matching bases. The CDR3 sequence is 15 residues long. V was cut by 8 bases and J by 10 bases, with 24 bases left in between. Germline CDR1 reads SGHTA; CDR2 reads FQGNSA.

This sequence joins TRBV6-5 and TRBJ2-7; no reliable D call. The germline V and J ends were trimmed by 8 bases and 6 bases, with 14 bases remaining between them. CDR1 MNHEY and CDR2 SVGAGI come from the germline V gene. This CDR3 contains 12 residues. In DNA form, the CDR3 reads TGTGCCAGCGAAGGGTTGGGCAGCGAGCAGTACTTC. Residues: CASEGLGSEQYF.

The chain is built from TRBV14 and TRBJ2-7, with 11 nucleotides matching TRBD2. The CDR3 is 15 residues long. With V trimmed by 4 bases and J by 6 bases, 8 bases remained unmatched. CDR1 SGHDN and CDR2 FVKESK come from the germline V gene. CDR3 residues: CASSRNLAGGGEQYF. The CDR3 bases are TGTGCCAGCAGCCGGAATTTAGCGGGAGGGGGCGAGCAGTACTTC.

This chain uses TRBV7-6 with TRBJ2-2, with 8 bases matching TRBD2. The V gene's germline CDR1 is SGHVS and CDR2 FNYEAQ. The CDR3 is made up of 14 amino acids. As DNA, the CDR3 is TGTGCAACGGTGGCTAGCGGGTTCACCGGGGAGCTGTTTTTT. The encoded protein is CATVASGFTGELFF.

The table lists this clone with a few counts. CDR3 nucleotide sequence: TGTGCCAGCCAAGGGTCTACTGAAGCTTTCTTT. It specifies CASQGSTEAFF. The V call is TRBV2, the J call TRBJ1-1; D is undetermined. The CDR3 consists of 11 residues. Germline V lookup: CDR1 SNHLY, CDR2 FYNNEI. Trimming took off 8 bases at V and 5 bases at J, with 9 bases between the two ends.

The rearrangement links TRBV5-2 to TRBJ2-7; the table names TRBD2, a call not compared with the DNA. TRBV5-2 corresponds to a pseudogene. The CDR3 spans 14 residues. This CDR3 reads CASSIRTSVDEQYF. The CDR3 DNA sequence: TGTGCCAGCAGCATCCGGACTAGCGTGGACGAGCAGTACTTC.

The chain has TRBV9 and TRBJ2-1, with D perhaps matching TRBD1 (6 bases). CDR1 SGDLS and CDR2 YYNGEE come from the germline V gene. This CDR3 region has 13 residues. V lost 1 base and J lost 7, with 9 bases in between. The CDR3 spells CASSVTGRNEQFF. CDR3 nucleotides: TGTGCCAGCAGCGTAACAGGGAGAAATGAGCAGTTCTTC. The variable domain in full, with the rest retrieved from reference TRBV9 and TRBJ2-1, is DSGVTQTPKHLITATGQRVTLRCSPRSGDLSVYWYQQSLDQGLQFLIQYYNGEERAKGNILERFSAQQFPDLHSELNLSSLELGDSALYFCASSVTGRNEQFFGPGTRLTVL.

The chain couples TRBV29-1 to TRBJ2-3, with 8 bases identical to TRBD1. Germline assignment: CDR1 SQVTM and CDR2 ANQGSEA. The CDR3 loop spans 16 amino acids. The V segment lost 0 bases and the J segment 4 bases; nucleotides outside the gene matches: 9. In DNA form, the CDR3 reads TGCAGCGTTGAAGATTGGACAGGGTCGTCTTCAGATACGCAGTATTTT. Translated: CSVEDWTGSSSDTQYF.

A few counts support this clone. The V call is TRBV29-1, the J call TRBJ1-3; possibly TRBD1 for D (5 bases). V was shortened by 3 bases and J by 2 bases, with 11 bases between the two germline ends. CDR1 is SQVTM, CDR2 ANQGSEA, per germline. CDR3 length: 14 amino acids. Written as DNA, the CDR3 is TGCAGCGTTGAGGGGTCAGGGCCTGGAAACACCATATATTTT. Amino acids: CSVEGSGPGNTIYF.

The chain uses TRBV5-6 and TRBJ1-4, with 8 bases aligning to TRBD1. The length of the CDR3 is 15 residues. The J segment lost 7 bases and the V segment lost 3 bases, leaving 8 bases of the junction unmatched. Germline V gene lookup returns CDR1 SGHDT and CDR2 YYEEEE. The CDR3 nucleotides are TGTGCCAGCAGCTCCACTGGACAGGGCGGTGAAAAACTGTTTTTT. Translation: CASSSTGQGGEKLFF.

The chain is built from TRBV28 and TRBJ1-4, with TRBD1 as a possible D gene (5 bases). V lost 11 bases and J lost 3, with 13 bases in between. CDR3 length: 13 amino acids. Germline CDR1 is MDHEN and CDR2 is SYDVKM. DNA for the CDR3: TGTGCCGCGATGGGGGACCCTAATGAAAAACTGTTTTTT. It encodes CAAMGDPNEKLFF.

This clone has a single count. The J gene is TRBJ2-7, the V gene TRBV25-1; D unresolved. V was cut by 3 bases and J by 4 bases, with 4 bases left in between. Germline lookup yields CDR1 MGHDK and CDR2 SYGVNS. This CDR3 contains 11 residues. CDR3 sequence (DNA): TGTGCCAGCAGTGACCTATACGAGCAGTACTTC. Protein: CASSDLYEQYF.

CDR3 sequence reads: CASSLAGTGSDTQYF. As DNA, the CDR3 is TGTGCCAGCAGCCTTGCCGGGACAGGGTCCGATACGCAGTATTTT. The chain has TRBV5-4 and TRBJ2-3, with 9 positions matching TRBD1. This CDR3 is 15 amino acids long. CDR1 and CDR2 (germline): SGHNT, YYREEE (reference sequence). Germline trimming cut 4 bases from V and 6 bases from J; bases unmatched to any gene: 9. The variable domain in full, with the rest retrieved from reference TRBV5-4 and TRBJ2-3, is ETGVTQSPTHLIKTRGQQVTLRCSSQSGHNTVSWYQQALGQGPQFIFQYYREEENGRGNFPPRFSGLQFPNYSSELNVNALELDDSALYLCASSLAGTGSDTQYFGPGTRLTVL.

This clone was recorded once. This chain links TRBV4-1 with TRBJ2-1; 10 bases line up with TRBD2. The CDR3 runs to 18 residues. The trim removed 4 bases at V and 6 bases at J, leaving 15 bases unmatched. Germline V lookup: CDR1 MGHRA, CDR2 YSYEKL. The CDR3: CASSPHRGLAGAGNEQFF. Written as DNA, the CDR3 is TGCGCCAGCAGCCCTCATAGGGGGCTAGCGGGAGCGGGCAATGAGCAGTTCTTC.

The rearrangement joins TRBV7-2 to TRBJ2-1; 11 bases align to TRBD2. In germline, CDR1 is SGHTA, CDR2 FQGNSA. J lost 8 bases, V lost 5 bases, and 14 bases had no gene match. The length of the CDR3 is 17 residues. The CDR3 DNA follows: TGTGCCAGCAGCAAATTTTTAGCGGGAGGGCCGAGGGATGAGCAGTTCTTC. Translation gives CASSKFLAGGPRDEQFF.

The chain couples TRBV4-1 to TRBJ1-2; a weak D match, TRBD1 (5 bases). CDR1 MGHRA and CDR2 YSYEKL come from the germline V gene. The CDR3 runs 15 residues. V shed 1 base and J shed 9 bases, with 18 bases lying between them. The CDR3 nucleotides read TGCGCCAGCAGCCAAGGCTTCTTCTCGGAGGGGAGCTACACCTTC. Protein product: CASSQGFFSEGSYTF.